The entry below gives a single T cell receptor beta chain sequence along with its context. Profiled with immunoSEQ multiplex PCR; TCRdb holds only in-frame clones, not every one. The sample holds 45,000 to 70,000 clones, approximately 91% seen once. Germline V CDR1 and CDR2: WSHSY, SAAADI. CDR3 length equals 15 residues. With 5 bases removed from V and 3 bases from J, the gap between germline ends came to 11 bases. This specimen comes from a study of blood T cell repertoires in COVID-19. Background on the study: Samples came from the United States, Italy and Spain, spanning acute and convalescent COVID-19.

Sequencing input: peripheral blood. The sequence derives from a woman aged 55-70 years with active COVID-19. V is TRBV10-2 and J is TRBJ1-6, with a tentative D call TRBD1 (6 bases). For the CDR3, the DNA is TGCGCCAGCAGTCCCCGGGACAACTATAATTCACCCCTCCACTTT. Translating gives CASSPRDNYNSPLHF.